This TCR beta chain was sequenced during a study of glioma-infiltrating T cells. Points from the study as a whole: Above-expected tissue-blood divergence occurred in all gliomas, most in low-grade ones. Tissue and blood shared very few CDR3 sequences.

Trimming took off 2 bases at V and 6 bases at J, with 16 bases between the two ends. The CDR3 is 15 amino acids. The germline V gene has CDR1 SGHAT and CDR2 FQNNGV. A word on this clonotype: The antigen is not known.

TCR alpha and beta CDR3 regions were amplified from RNA using iRepertoire nested multiplex PCR. Tissue mRNA or PBMC total RNA, roughly 90-400 ng, went into one-step reverse transcription and amplification. TCRdb ran MiXCR on the multiplex PCR reads and lists one entry per CDR3 protein. The top ten clones hold roughly a fifth of a sample with about 140,000 distinct CDR3 sequences, about two fifths of them seen once. Sequenced material: glioma tissue, nonneoplastic brain tissue, or PBMCs (not recorded which). The TCR was taken from a human donor with low-grade glioma or glioblastoma, undergoing nonglioma brain surgery, or in good health (not recorded which). The rearrangement links TRBV11-2 to TRBJ1-1; D remains ambiguous. CDR3 in amino acids: CASSLLAVPNAEAFF. The CDR3 DNA sequence: TGTGCCAGCAGCTTATTGGCAGTTCCTAACGCTGAAGCTTTCTTT.